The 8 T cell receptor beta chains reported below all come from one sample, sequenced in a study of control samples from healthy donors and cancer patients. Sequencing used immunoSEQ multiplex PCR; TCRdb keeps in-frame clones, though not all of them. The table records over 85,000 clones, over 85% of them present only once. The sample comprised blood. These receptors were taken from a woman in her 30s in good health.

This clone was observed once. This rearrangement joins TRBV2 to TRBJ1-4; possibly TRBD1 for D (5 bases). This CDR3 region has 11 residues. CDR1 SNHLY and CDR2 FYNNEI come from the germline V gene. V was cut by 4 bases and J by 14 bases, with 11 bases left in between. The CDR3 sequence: CASSAQGGLFF. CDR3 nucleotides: TGTGCCAGCAGTGCCCAGGGCGGGCTGTTTTTT.

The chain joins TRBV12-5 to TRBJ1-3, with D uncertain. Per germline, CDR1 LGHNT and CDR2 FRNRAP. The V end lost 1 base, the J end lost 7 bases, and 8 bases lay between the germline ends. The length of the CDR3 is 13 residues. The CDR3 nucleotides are TGTGCTAGTGGTTTGGATCGATGGAACACCATATATTTT. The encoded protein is CASGLDRWNTIYF.

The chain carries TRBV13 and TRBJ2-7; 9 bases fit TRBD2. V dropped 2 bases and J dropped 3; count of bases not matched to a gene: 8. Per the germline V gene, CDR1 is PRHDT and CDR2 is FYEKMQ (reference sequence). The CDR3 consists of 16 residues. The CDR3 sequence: CASSLKRRTSDYEQYF. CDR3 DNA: TGTGCCAGCAGCTTAAAACGTCGGACTAGCGACTACGAGCAGTACTTC.

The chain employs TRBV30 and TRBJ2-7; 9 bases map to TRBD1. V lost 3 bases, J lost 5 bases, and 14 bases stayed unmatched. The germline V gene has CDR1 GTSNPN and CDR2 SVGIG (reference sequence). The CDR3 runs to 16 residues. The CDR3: CAWSQTPGQGIDEQYF. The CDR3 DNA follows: TGTGCCTGGAGCCAAACACCGGGACAGGGTATCGACGAGCAGTACTTC.

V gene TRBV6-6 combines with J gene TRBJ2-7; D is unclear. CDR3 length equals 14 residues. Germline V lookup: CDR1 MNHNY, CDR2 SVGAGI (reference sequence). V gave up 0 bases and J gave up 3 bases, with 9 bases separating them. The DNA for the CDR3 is TGTGCCAGCAGTTACTCGAGAGATAGCTACGAGCAGTACTTC. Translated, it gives CASSYSRDSYEQYF.

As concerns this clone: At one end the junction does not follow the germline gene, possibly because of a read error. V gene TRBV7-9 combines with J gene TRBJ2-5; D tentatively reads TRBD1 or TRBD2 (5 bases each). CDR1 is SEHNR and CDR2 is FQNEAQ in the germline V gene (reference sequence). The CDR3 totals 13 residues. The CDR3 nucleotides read TGTGCCAGCAGCTTTAGGGACGGGACCCTTCAAAACTTC. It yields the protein CASSFRDGTLQNF.

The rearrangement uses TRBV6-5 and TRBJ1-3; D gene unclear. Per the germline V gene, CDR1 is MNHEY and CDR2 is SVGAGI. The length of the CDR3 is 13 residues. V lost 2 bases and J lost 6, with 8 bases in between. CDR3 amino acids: CASSYASQNTIYF. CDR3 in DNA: TGTGCCAGCAGTTACGCCTCACAAAACACCATATATTTT.

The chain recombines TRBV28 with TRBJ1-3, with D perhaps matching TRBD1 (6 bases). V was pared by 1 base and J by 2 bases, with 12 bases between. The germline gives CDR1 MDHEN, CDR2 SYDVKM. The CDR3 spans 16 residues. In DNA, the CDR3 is TGTGCCAGCAGTTTATATCAGCCAGGGGCTGGAAACACCATATATTTT. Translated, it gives CASSLYQPGAGNTIYF.